The 27 T cell receptor beta chains given below trace back to one sample, sequenced in a study of shared clonotypes between healthy human individuals (dated by TCRdb to 2020 to 2022). Receptors were amplified or captured by the immunoSEQ multiplex PCR assay. The clones in this table, taken by TCRdb from immuneACCESS, are in-frame only. Not every clone is retained; where verified, under half of the shortfall comes from an unresolved V gene, and the cause of the rest is unknown. This sample has around 2,100,000 clones in its table, and roughly 94% of those were observed once. The top ten hold more than 0.95% of the sample. CD8 naive samples were CD45RO-negative cells positively selected for CCR7, giving a CD45RA+CCR7+ population that excluded TemRA cells. The sample consisted of naive CD8+ T cells sorted from blood. The sample's cell subset or site, from its label and the paper: CD45RA+CCR7+. These receptor sequences come from a man between 18 and 35 years old in good health.

The chain joins TRBV27 to TRBJ2-5; D is undetermined. Germline-derived CDR1 and CDR2 are MNHEY and SMNVEV (reference sequence). Trimming left V 3 bases short and J 5 bases short, with 7 bases between. This CDR3 region has 12 residues. The CDR3 reads CASSFNAETQYF. In nucleotides, the CDR3 is TGTGCCAGCAGTTTTAACGCGGAGACCCAGTACTTC.

This sequence joins TRBV15 and TRBJ1-5, with 7 nucleotides matching TRBD1. This CDR3 is 15 amino acids long. V was clipped by 3 bases and J by 2 bases; unmatched bases: 4. Germline lookup yields CDR1 LNHNV and CDR2 YYDKDF (reference sequence). The CDR3 sequence: CATSSTGAGNQPQHF. DNA of the CDR3: TGTGCCACCAGCAGTACAGGGGCAGGCAATCAGCCCCAGCATTTT.

V and J are TRBV5-1 and TRBJ2-3; D is uncertain. Trimming removed 0 bases at V and 2 bases at J, with 13 bases between. The CDR3 consists of 16 residues. CDR1 and CDR2 (germline): SGHRS, YFSETQ. The DNA for the CDR3 is TGCGCCAGCAGCTTGGAGGACCCCTTTCACACAGATACGCAGTATTTT. Protein product: CASSLEDPFHTDTQYF.

CDR3 sequence (DNA): TGCGCCAGCAGCCTCGGGACTTCTTCTCCTAGCAATCAGCCCCAGCATTTT. The encoded protein is CASSLGTSSPSNQPQHF. The chain uses TRBV4-1 and TRBJ1-5, with D possibly being TRBD1 (5 bases). The CDR3 is 17 residues long. CDR1 MGHRA and CDR2 YSYEKL come from the germline V gene. V lost 4 bases, J lost 0 bases, and 16 bases lay in between.

This chain uses TRBV7-9 with TRBJ2-2, with D possibly being TRBD2 (6 bases). CDR1 is SEHNR and CDR2 is FQNEAQ in the germline V gene (reference sequence). Trimming took off 8 bases at V and 6 bases at J, with 13 bases between the two ends. The CDR3 has 13 residues. The CDR3 reads CASVPTGAGELFF. The CDR3 DNA follows: TGTGCCAGCGTACCTACGGGGGCCGGGGAGCTGTTTTTT.

The chain has TRBV5-1 and TRBJ2-3, with 8 bases identical to TRBD1. The CDR3 covers 17 residues. V gave up 3 bases and J gave up 0 bases; unmatched junction bases: 9. Germline V gene sequence: CDR1 SGHRS, CDR2 YFSETQ. CDR3 region: CASSSSRDRFSTDTQYF. CDR3 coding DNA: TGCGCCAGCAGCTCGTCCCGGGACAGGTTTAGCACAGATACGCAGTATTTT.

This chain connects TRBV6-6 to TRBJ1-6; D uncertain. V shed 5 bases and J shed 11 bases, with 10 bases lying between them. The CDR3 runs to 12 residues. Germline-derived CDR1 and CDR2 are MNHNY and SVGAGI (reference sequence). CDR3 protein: CASSPGGAPLHF. In DNA, the CDR3 is TGTGCCAGCAGTCCCGGCGGGGCACCCCTCCACTTT.

The rearrangement joins TRBV5-5 to TRBJ1-6; D is unclear. V dropped 4 bases and J dropped 10 bases, with 18 bases sitting between them. The CDR3 consists of 15 residues. The germline V gene encodes CDR1 SGHKS and CDR2 YYEKEE (reference sequence). Here the CDR3 reads CASSPPVGTGSPLHF. In DNA form, the CDR3 reads TGTGCCAGCAGCCCCCCCGTCGGAACGGGCTCACCCCTCCACTTT.

The chain couples TRBV4-1 to TRBJ1-5, with D uncertain. In germline, CDR1 is MGHRA, CDR2 YSYEKL. CDR3 length equals 16 residues. The V end lost 2 bases, the J end lost 0 bases, and 11 bases lay between the germline ends. CDR3 sequence reads: CASSQQPGNSNQPQHF. The CDR3 DNA is TGCGCCAGCAGCCAACAACCGGGGAATAGCAATCAGCCCCAGCATTTT.

This clone showed up just once. V usage is TRBV6-5 and J usage is TRBJ2-3; D perhaps matches TRBD1 (5 bases). Per the germline V gene, CDR1 is MNHEY and CDR2 is SVGAGI. The CDR3 spans 14 residues. V was cut by 2 bases and J by 4 bases, with 10 bases left in between. The CDR3 loop reads CASSYGAEADTQYF. The CDR3 DNA is TGTGCCAGCAGTTACGGGGCAGAGGCAGATACGCAGTATTTT.

This chain joins TRBV7-9 and TRBJ2-2; no firm D call. In germline, CDR1 is SEHNR, CDR2 FQNEAQ (reference sequence). V gave up 3 bases and J gave up 9 bases, with 11 bases separating them. This CDR3 is built from 13 residues. In DNA, the CDR3 is TGTGCCAGCAGCTTGAGTGGAGACCGGGAGCTGTTTTTT. It yields the protein CASSLSGDRELFF.

On this clone: Other DNA sequences in this sample translate to the same CDR3. The J gene is TRBJ1-1, the V gene TRBV6-5; tentative D call: TRBD1 (5 bases). The CDR3 sequence is 13 residues long. V lost 6 bases and J 1 base, leaving 9 bases between the germline ends. Germline lookup yields CDR1 MNHEY and CDR2 SVGAGI. CDR3 DNA sequence: TGTGCCAGCAGACTCGGGGGGAACACTGAAGCTTTCTTT. Translating gives CASRLGGNTEAFF.

As regards this clone: The sample contains more than one DNA sequence encoding this CDR3. V gene TRBV4-3 combines with J gene TRBJ2-7; D remains unclear. The CDR3 is 13 amino acids. Trimming removed 0 bases at V and 2 bases at J, with 5 bases between. CDR1 and CDR2 from the germline V gene are LGHNA and YSLEER. In nucleotides, the CDR3 is TGCGCCAGCAGCCAAGAAGTCCCCTACGAGCAGTACTTC. Its protein is CASSQEVPYEQYF.

This sequence joins TRBV27 and TRBJ2-3; D may correspond to TRBD1 or TRBD2 (5 bases each). In germline, CDR1 is MNHEY, CDR2 SMNVEV (reference sequence). The CDR3 runs to 13 residues. Trimming removed 9 bases at V and 6 bases at J, with 16 bases between. CDR3 DNA sequence: TGTGCCAGTGGGAGAGGGGCCAAGGATACGCAGTATTTT. Amino acid sequence: CASGRGAKDTQYF.

This rearrangement joins TRBV27 to TRBJ2-7, with 10 bases that match TRBD1. The V gene end was trimmed by 3 bases and the J gene end by 6 bases; junction bases not matched to a gene: 11. Germline assignment: CDR1 MNHEY and CDR2 SMNVEV (reference sequence). The CDR3 runs to 16 residues. This chain's CDR3 is CASSLLTGGDASEQYF. DNA for the CDR3: TGTGCCAGCAGTTTGTTGACAGGGGGCGATGCTTCCGAGCAGTACTTC.

The chain has TRBV5-6 and TRBJ2-7; D might be TRBD1 (5 bases). V shed 0 bases and J shed 2 bases, with 9 bases lying between them. Germline CDR1 SGHDT, CDR2 YYEEEE. The CDR3 is 14 amino acids. The CDR3 sequence is CASSLERGTYEQYF. Written as DNA, the CDR3 is TGTGCCAGCAGCTTGGAAAGGGGAACCTACGAGCAGTACTTC.

The chain employs TRBV2 and TRBJ2-3; 8 positions match TRBD2. The CDR3 is 15 residues long. V lost 6 bases, J lost 1 base, and 6 bases stayed unmatched. Germline V gene data show CDR1 as SNHLY and CDR2 as FYNNEI. The CDR3: CASRRAGEGTDTQYF. CDR3 bases: TGTGCCAGCAGGCGAGCGGGAGAGGGCACAGATACGCAGTATTTT.

The chain recombines TRBV5-1 with TRBJ2-7; weak D call: TRBD1 (6 bases). Looked up from germline, CDR1 is SGHRS and CDR2 is YFSETQ. Trimming stripped 0 bases from V and 6 bases from J, with 13 bases between. CDR3 size: 14 residues. The CDR3 is CASSLDRAQAEQYF. CDR3 in DNA: TGCGCCAGCAGCTTGGACAGGGCTCAAGCCGAGCAGTACTTC.

Of note for this clone: This CDR3 is also generated by other DNA sequences in the sample. The genes are TRBV9 and TRBJ2-3; 8 nucleotides match TRBD1. The V and J ends lost 0 bases and 6 bases, in that order; junction bases with no gene match: 3. Germline lookup yields CDR1 SGDLS and CDR2 YYNGEE. The CDR3 extends over 14 amino acids. The CDR3 sequence: CASSVAGGRDTQYF. CDR3 bases: TGTGCCAGCAGCGTAGCAGGGGGCAGGGATACGCAGTATTTT.

The V and J genes are TRBV4-3 and TRBJ2-3; D is perhaps TRBD1 (6 bases). Germline CDR1 LGHNA, CDR2 YSLEER. Trimming took off 1 base at V and 5 bases at J, with 19 bases between the two ends. This CDR3 is built from 17 residues. The CDR3 region is CASSQVFWGQGLDTQYF. The CDR3 DNA sequence: TGCGCCAGCAGCCAAGTTTTCTGGGGGCAGGGATTAGATACGCAGTATTTT.

On this clone: This CDR3 is also generated by other DNA sequences in the sample. This rearrangement joins TRBV4-3 to TRBJ2-1; 12 nucleotides agree with TRBD2. This CDR3 contains 14 residues. J lost 7 bases, V lost 4 bases, and 2 bases had no gene match. From germline, CDR1 is LGHNA and CDR2 YSLEER. The CDR3: CASSLGLAGNEQFF. As DNA, the CDR3 is TGCGCCAGCAGCCTAGGACTAGCGGGGAATGAGCAGTTCTTC.

In the case of this clone: The sample contains more than one DNA sequence encoding this CDR3. The rearrangement links TRBV4-1 to TRBJ2-7; a possible D gene is TRBD1 (7 bases). CDR3 length: 15 residues. CDR1 is MGHRA and CDR2 is YSYEKL in the germline V gene. V lost 0 bases and J lost 2, with 11 bases in between. This CDR3 reads CASSQEEGAAYEQYF. The CDR3, as DNA: TGCGCCAGCAGCCAAGAGGAGGGGGCTGCCTACGAGCAGTACTTC.

This clone has a single count. This chain uses TRBV25-1 with TRBJ2-2; D might be TRBD2 (6 bases). CDR3 length: 16 residues. Trimming cost V 4 bases and J 0 bases, with 12 bases left between them. The germline CDR1 and CDR2 sequences are MGHDK and SYGVNS. The CDR3, as DNA: TGTGCCAGCAGTGGGATAGCGGACCCGAACACCGGGGAGCTGTTTTTT. Protein sequence: CASSGIADPNTGELFF.

This chain connects TRBV28 to TRBJ2-2, with 9 bases aligning to TRBD2. The V gene's germline CDR1 is MDHEN and CDR2 SYDVKM. J was trimmed by 1 base and V by 3 bases; bases with no gene match: 3. This CDR3 has 16 amino acids. The DNA of the CDR3 is TGTGCCAGCAGTTTGGTAGCGGGAGAGAACACCGGGGAGCTGTTTTTT. Encoded protein: CASSLVAGENTGELFF.

The V and J genes are TRBV5-1 and TRBJ2-2; no reliable D call. The germline V gene has CDR1 SGHRS and CDR2 YFSETQ. The CDR3 is 15 amino acids. V lost 4 bases, J lost 2 bases, and 12 bases lay in between. CDR3 in amino acids: CASSATRLNTGELFF. The CDR3 region has the DNA TGCGCCAGCAGCGCAACCCGCTTAAACACCGGGGAGCTGTTTTTT.

V and J are TRBV7-6 and TRBJ2-2; 10 nucleotides match TRBD1. The CDR3 runs to 18 residues. V was pared by 4 bases and J by 3 bases, with 11 bases of the junction left unmatched. The germline CDR1 and CDR2 sequences are SGHVS and FNYEAQ. CDR3 region: CASSYYPGTGADTGELFF. As DNA, the CDR3 is TGTGCCAGCAGCTACTACCCCGGGACAGGGGCCGACACCGGGGAGCTGTTTTTT.

The chain combines TRBV19 with TRBJ2-7, with D possibly being TRBD1 or TRBD2 (5 bases each). V lost 5 bases to trimming and J lost 5 bases, with 19 bases between them. Per germline, CDR1 LNHDA and CDR2 SQIVND (reference sequence). The CDR3 runs 15 residues. CDR3 DNA sequence: TGTGCCAGTAGTCCCAATCCGGGGCCAGTAAACGAGCAGTACTTC. Residues: CASSPNPGPVNEQYF. The variable domain in full, with the rest retrieved from reference TRBV19 and TRBJ2-7, is DGGITQSPKYLFRKEGQNVTLSCEQNLNHDAMYWYRQDPGQGLRLIYYSQIVNDFQKGDIAEGYSVSREKKESFPLTVTSAQKNPTAFYLCASSPNPGPVNEQYFGPGTRLTVT.